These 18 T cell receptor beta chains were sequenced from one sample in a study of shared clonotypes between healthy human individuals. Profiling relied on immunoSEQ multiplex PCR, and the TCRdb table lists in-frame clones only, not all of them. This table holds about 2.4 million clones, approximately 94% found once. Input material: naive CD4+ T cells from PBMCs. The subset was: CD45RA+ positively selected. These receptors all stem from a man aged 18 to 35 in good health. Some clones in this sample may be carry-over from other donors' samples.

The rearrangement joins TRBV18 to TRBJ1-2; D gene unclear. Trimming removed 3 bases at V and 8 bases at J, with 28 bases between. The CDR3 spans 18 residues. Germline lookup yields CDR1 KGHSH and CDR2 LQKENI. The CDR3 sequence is CASSPSIIGVPQEEGYTF. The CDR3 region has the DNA TGTGCCAGCTCACCTAGTATTATCGGGGTCCCTCAAGAAGAAGGCTACACCTTC.

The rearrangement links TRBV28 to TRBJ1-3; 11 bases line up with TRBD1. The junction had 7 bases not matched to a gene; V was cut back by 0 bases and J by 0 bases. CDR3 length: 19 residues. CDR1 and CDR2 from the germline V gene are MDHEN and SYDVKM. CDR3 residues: CASSLWDRGPVNSGNTIYF. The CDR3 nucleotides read TGTGCCAGCAGTTTATGGGACAGGGGGCCTGTGAACTCTGGAAACACCATATATTTT.

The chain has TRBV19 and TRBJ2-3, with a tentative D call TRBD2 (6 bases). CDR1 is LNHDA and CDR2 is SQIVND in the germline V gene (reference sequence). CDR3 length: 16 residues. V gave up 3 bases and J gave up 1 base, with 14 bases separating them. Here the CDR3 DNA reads TGTGCCAGTAGTATGCGGGCGGGATCGGGCACAGATACGCAGTATTTT. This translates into CASSMRAGSGTDTQYF.

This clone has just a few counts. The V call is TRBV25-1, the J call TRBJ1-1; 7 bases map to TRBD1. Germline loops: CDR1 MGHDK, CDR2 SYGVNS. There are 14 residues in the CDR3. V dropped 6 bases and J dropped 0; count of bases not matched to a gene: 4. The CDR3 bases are TGTGCCAGCAGACAGGGGTTAATGAACACTGAAGCTTTCTTT. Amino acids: CASRQGLMNTEAFF. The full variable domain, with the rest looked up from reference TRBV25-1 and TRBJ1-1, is EADIYQTPRYLVIGTGKKITLECSQTMGHDKMYWYQQDPGMELHLIHYSYGVNSTEKGDLSSESTVSRIRTEHFPLTLESARPSHTSQYLCASRQGLMNTEAFFGQGTRLTVV.

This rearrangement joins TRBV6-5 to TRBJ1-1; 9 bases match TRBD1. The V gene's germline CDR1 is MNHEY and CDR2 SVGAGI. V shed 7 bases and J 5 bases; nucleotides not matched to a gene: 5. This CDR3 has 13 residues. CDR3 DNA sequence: TGTGCCAGCATACGACAGGGGGGAACTGAAGCTTTCTTT. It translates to CASIRQGGTEAFF.

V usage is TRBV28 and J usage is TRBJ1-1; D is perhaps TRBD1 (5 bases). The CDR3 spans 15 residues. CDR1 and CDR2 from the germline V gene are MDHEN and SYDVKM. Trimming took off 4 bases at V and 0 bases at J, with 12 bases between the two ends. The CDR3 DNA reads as TGTGCCAGCAGTTCCATGGGGGGGATGAACACTGAAGCTTTCTTT. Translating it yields CASSSMGGMNTEAFF.

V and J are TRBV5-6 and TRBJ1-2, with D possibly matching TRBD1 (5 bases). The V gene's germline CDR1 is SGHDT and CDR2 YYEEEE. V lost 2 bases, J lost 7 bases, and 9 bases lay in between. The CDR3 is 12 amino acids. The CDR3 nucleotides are TGTGCCAGCAGCTTAGTAGGGGCTGGCTACACCTTC. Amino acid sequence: CASSLVGAGYTF.

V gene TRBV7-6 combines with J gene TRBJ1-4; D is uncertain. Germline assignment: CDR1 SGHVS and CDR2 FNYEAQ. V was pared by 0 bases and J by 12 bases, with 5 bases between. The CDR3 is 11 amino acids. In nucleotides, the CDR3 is TGTGCCAGCAGCTTAGCCGGGGAACTGTTTTTT. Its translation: CASSLAGELFF.

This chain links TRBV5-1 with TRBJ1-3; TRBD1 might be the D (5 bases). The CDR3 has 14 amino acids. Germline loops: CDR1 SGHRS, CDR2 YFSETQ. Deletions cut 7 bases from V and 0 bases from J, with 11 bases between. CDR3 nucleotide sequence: TGCGCCAGCCGGGACCTAGTCTCTGGAAACACCATATATTTT. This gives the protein CASRDLVSGNTIYF. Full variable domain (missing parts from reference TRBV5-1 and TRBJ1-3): KAGVTQTPRYLIKTRGQQVTLSCSPISGHRSVSWYQQTPGQGLQFLFEYFSETQRNKGNFPGRFSGRQFSNSRSEMNVSTLELGDSALYLCASRDLVSGNTIYFGEGSWLTVV.

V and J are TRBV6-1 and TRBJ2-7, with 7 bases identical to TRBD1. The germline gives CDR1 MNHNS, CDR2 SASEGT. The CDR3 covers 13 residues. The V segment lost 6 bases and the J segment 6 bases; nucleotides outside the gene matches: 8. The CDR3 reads CASRDRLRSEQYF. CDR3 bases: TGTGCCAGCAGGGACAGGCTTAGGTCCGAGCAGTACTTC.

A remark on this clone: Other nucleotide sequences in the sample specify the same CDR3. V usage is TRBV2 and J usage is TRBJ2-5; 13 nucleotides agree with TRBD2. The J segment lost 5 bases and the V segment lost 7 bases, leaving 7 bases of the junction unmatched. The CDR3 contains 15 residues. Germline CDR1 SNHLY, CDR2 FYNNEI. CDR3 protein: CASTRLAGGGETQYF. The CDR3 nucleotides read TGTGCCAGCACCAGACTAGCGGGAGGCGGGGAGACCCAGTACTTC.

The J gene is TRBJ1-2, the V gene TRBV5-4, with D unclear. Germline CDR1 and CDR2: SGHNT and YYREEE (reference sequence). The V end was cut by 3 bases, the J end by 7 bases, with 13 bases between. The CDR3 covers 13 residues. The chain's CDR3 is CASSSDSGFGYTF. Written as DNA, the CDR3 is TGTGCCAGCAGCTCGGACTCGGGGTTTGGCTACACCTTC.

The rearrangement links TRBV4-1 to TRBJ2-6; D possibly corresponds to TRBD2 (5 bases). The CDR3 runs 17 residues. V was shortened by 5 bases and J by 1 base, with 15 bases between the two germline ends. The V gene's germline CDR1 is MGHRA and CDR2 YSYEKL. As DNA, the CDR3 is TGCGCCAGCAGCGAGGGCCGGGGATGGTCTGGGGCCAACGTCCTGACTTTC. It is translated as CASSEGRGWSGANVLTF.

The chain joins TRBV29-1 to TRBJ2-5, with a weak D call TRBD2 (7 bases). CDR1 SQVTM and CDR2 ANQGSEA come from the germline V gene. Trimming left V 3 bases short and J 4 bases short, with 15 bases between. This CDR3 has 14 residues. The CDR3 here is CSVEAGARGETQYF. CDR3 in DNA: TGCAGCGTTGAGGCGGGGGCGCGCGGAGAGACCCAGTACTTC.

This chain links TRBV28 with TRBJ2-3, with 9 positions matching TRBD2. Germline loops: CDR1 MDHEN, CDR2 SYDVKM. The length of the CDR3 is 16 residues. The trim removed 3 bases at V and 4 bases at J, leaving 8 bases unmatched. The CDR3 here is CASSFGGRALADTQYF. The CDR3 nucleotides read TGTGCCAGCAGTTTTGGCGGGAGGGCTTTGGCAGATACGCAGTATTTT.

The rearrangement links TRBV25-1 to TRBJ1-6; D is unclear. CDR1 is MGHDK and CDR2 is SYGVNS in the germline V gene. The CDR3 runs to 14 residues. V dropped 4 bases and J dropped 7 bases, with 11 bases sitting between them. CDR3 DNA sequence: TGTGCCAGCAGTGCCACCTTGGGAAATTCACCCCTCCACTTT. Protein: CASSATLGNSPLHF.

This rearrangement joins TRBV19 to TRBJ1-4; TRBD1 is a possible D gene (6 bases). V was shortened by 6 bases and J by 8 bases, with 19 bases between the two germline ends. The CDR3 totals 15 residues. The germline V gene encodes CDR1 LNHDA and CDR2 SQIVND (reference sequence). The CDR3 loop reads CASRPTGSGLEKLFF. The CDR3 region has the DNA TGTGCCAGTAGGCCCACAGGGAGCGGTTTGGAAAAACTGTTTTTT.

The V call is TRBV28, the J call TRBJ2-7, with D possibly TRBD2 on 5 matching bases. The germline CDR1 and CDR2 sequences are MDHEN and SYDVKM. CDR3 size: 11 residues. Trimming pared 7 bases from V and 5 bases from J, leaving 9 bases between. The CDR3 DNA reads TGTGCCAGCACCCCCGGGGACGAGCAGTACTTC. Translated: CASTPGDEQYF.